Below, one T cell receptor beta chain is given with its context. The V gene's germline CDR1 is LGHNT and CDR2 FRNRAP. Trimming stripped 1 base from V and 3 bases from J, with 16 bases between. This CDR3 has 17 residues. This sample stems from a study of blood T cell repertoires in COVID-19. Study at large: From T cells, B-cell-depleted T cells, or PBMCs came the material, which was cDNA or gDNA.

Sequencing used immunoSEQ multiplex PCR; TCRdb keeps in-frame clones, though not all of them. The data hold 200,000 to 250,000 clones, with 83% observed a single time. The genes are TRBV12-5 and TRBJ1-3; perhaps TRBD1 as D (5 bases). The source material was PBMCs or T cells enriched from blood (not recorded which). The sequence derives from a woman aged 40 to 50 who had been exposed to COVID-19. The CDR3 here is CASGLAGQGYYGNTIYF. The CDR3 region has the DNA TGTGCTAGTGGTTTGGCCGGGCAGGGATACTATGGAAACACCATATATTTT.